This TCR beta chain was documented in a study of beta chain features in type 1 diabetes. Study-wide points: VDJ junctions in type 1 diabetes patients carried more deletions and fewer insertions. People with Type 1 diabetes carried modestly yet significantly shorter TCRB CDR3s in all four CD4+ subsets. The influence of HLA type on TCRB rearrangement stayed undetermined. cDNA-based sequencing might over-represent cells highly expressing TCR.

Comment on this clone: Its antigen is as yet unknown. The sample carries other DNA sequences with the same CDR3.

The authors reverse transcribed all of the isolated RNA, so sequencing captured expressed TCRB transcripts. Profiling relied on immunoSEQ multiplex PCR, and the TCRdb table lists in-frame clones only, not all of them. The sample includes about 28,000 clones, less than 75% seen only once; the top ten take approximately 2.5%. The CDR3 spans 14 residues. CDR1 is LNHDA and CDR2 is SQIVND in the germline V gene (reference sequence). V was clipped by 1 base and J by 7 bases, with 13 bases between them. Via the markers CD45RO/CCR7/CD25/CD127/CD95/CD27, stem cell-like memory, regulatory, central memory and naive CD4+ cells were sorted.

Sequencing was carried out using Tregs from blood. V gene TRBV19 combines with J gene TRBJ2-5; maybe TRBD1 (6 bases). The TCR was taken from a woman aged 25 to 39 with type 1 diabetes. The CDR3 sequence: CASSIGGQVLTQYF. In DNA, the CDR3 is TGTGCCAGTAGTATAGGGGGGCAGGTCCTGACCCAGTACTTC.